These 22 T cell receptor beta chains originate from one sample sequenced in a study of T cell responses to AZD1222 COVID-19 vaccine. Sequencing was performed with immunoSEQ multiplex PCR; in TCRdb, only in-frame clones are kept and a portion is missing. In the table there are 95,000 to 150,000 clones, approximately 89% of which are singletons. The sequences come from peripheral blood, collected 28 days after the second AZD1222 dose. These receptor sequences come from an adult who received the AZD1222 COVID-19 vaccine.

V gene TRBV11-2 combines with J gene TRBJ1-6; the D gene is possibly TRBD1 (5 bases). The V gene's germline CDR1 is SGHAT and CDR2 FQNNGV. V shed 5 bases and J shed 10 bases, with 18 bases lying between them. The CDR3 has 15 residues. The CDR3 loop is CASSGTRDGRSPLHF. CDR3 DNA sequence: TGTGCCAGCAGCGGGACCCGGGACGGACGGTCACCCCTCCACTTT.

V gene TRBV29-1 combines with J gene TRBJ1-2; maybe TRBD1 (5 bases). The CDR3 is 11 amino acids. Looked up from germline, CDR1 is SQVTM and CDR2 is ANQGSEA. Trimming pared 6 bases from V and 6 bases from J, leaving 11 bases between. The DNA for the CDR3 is TGCAGCGTGGGGCGGGGGAATGGCTACACCTTC. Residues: CSVGRGNGYTF.

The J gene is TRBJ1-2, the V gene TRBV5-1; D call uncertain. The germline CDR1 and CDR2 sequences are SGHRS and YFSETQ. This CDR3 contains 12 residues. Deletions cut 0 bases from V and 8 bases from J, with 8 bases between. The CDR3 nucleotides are TGCGCCAGCAGCTTGGGGGGTCAGGGCTACACCTTC. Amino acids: CASSLGGQGYTF.

The CDR3 bases are TGTGCCAGCAGCTTCGGGAGCGGGGGGGCCTACGAGCAGTACTTC. Its protein is CASSFGSGGAYEQYF. This chain joins TRBV7-2 and TRBJ2-7; 10 bases line up with TRBD2. V lost 3 bases and J lost 2; bases outside the gene matches: 4. Per the germline V gene, CDR1 is SGHTA and CDR2 is FQGNSA. This CDR3 spans 15 amino acids.

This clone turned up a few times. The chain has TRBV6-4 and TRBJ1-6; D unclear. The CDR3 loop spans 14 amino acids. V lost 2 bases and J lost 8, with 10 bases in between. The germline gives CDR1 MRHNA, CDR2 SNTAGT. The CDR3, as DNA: TGTGCCAGCAGTGACGGGATAGCATATTCACCCCTCCACTTT. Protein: CASSDGIAYSPLHF.

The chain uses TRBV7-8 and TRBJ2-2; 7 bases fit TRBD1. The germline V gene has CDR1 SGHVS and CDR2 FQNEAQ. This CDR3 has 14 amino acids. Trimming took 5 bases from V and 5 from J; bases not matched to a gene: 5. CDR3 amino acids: CASSKTGRTGELFF. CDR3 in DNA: TGTGCCAGCAGCAAGACAGGGAGAACCGGGGAGCTGTTTTTT.

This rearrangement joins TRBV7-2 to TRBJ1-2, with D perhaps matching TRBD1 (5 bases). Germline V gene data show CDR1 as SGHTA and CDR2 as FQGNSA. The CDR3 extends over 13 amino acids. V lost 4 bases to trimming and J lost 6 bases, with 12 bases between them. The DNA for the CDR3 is TGTGCCAGCAGCTCTTATTTAGGGGATGGCTACACCTTC. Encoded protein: CASSSYLGDGYTF.

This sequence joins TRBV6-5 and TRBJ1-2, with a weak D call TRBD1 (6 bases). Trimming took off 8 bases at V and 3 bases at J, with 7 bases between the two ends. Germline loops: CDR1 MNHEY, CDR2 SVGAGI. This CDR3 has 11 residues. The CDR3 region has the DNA TGTGCCAGCCGGACAGACTATGGCTACACCTTC. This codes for CASRTDYGYTF.

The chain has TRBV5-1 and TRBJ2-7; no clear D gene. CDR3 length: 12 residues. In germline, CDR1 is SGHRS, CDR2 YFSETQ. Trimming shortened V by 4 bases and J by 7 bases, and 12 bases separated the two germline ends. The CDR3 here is CASSRFSYEQYF. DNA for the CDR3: TGCGCCAGCAGCAGATTCAGTTATGAGCAGTACTTC.

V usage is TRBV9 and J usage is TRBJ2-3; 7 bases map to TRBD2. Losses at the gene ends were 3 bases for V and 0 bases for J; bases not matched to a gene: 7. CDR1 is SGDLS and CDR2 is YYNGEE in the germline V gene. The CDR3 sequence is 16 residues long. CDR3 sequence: CASSAGSGHSTDTQYF. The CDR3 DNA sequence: TGTGCCAGCAGCGCCGGTAGCGGGCACAGCACAGATACGCAGTATTTT.

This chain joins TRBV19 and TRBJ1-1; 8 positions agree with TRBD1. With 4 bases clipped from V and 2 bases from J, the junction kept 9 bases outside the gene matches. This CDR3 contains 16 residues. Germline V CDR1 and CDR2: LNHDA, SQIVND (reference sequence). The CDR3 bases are TGTGCCAGTAGTACCACCAGGGGGCAAATTAACACTGAAGCTTTCTTT. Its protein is CASSTTRGQINTEAFF.

CDR3 sequence: CATSRDRGDTDTQYF. The DNA of the CDR3 is TGTGCCACCAGCAGAGATCGGGGGGACACAGATACGCAGTATTTT. V gene TRBV15 combines with J gene TRBJ2-3; 7 nucleotides agree with TRBD2. V lost 0 bases, J lost 2 bases, and 2 bases stayed unmatched. The CDR3 totals 15 residues. Germline CDR1 is LNHNV and CDR2 is YYDKDF (reference sequence).

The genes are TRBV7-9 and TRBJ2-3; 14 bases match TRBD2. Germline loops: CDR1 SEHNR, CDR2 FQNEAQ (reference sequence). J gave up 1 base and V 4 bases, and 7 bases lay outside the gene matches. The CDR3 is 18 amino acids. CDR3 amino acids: CASSYSPGLAGGTDTQYF. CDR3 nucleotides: TGTGCCAGCAGCTACAGCCCGGGACTAGCGGGGGGCACAGATACGCAGTATTTT.

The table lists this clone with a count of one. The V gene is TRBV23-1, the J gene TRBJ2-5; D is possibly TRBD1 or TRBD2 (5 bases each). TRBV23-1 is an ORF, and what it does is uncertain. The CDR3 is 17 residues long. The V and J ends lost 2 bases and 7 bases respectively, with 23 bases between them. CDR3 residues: CASSQPPGPTRVGTQYF. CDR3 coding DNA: TGCGCCAGCAGTCAACCACCGGGACCCACAAGGGTTGGGACCCAGTACTTC.

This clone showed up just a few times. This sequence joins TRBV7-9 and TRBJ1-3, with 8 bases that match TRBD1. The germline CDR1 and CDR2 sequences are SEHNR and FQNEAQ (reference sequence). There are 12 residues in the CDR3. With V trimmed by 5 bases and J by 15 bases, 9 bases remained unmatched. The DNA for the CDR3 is TGTGCCAGCAGCGGCCGGACAGGGAGTCCATATTTT. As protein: CASSGRTGSPYF.

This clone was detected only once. This chain's CDR3 is CASSLGLAGGQDTQYF. The CDR3 DNA reads TGCGCCAGCAGCTTAGGACTAGCGGGGGGGCAAGATACGCAGTATTTT. J is TRBJ2-3 and V is TRBV5-1; 15 bases align to TRBD2. With V trimmed by 2 bases and J by 5 bases, 3 bases remained unmatched. The V gene's germline CDR1 is SGHRS and CDR2 YFSETQ. This CDR3 has 16 residues.

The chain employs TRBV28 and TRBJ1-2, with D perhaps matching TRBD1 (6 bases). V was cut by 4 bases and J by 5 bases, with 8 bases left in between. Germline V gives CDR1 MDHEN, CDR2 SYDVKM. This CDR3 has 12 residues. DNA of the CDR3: TGTGCCAGCAGTTACAGGGTTTATGGCTACACCTTC. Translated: CASSYRVYGYTF.

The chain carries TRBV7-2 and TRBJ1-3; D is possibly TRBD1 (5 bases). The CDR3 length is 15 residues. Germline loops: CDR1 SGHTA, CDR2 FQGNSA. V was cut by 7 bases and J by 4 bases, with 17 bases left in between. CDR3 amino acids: CASTPVGDNGNTIYF. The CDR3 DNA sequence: TGTGCCAGCACCCCGGTAGGGGATAACGGAAACACCATATATTTT.

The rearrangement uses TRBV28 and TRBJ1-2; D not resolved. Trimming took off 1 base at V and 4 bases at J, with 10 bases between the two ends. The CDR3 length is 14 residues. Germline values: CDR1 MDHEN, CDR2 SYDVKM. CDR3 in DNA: TGTGCCAGCAGTTTATCTGCAGACATCTATGGCTACACCTTC. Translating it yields CASSLSADIYGYTF.

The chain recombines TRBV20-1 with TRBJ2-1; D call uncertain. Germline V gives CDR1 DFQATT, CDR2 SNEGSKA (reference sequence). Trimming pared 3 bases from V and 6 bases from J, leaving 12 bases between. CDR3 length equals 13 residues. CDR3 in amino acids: CSASEHSGNEQFF. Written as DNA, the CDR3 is TGCAGTGCTAGTGAACACAGTGGCAATGAGCAGTTCTTC.

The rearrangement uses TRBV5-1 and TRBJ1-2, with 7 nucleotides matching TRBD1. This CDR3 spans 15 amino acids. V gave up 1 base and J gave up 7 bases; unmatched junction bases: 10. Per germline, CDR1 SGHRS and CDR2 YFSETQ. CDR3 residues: CASSLSRGQAFGYTF. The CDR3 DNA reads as TGCGCCAGCAGCTTGAGTCGCGGACAGGCTTTTGGCTACACCTTC. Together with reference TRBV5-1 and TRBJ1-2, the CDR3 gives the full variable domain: KAGVTQTPRYLIKTRGQQVTLSCSPISGHRSVSWYQQTPGQGLQFLFEYFSETQRNKGNFPGRFSGRQFSNSRSEMNVSTLELGDSALYLCASSLSRGQAFGYTFGSGTRLTVV.

CDR3: CATSRDRPSGGQETQYF. As DNA, the CDR3 is TGTGCCACCAGCAGAGATCGTCCTAGCGGGGGGCAAGAGACCCAGTACTTC. The chain links TRBV15 to TRBJ2-5; TRBD2 matches 11 bases. The V gene end was trimmed by 0 bases and the J gene end by 2 bases; junction bases not matched to a gene: 5. The CDR3 is 17 amino acids. Germline V lookup: CDR1 LNHNV, CDR2 YYDKDF (reference sequence).